The clone carrying this T cell receptor (beta chain) was observed a single time. This record comes from a study of T cells in Graves' hyperthyroidism and ophthalmopathy. Subjects aged 18 to 65 presented with newly diagnosed hyperthyroidism of less than 2 months' duration. RNA transcripts were the template for amplifying TCR beta CDR3 regions. TCR CDR3 underwent first-round RT-PCR with the HTBI primer set. One entry per CDR3 protein, called by TCRdb with MiXCR from the multiplex PCR reads. The sample lists about 840,000 distinct CDR3 sequences, roughly 40% seen once, with about 9% in the top ten. V shed 2 bases, J shed 7 bases, and the junction held 7 bases outside the gene matches. CDR3 size: 14 residues. The germline CDR1 and CDR2 sequences are SEHNR and FQNEAQ (reference sequence).

The rearrangement links TRBV7-9 to TRBJ2-7; 8 nucleotides line up with TRBD1. Source material: blood. The clonotype comes from a man younger than 30 with Graves' hyperthyroidism. The CDR3 region has the DNA TGTGCCAGCAGCTTACCCCTTGGACAGGGTGAGCAGTACTTC. This gives the protein CASSLPLGQGEQYF.